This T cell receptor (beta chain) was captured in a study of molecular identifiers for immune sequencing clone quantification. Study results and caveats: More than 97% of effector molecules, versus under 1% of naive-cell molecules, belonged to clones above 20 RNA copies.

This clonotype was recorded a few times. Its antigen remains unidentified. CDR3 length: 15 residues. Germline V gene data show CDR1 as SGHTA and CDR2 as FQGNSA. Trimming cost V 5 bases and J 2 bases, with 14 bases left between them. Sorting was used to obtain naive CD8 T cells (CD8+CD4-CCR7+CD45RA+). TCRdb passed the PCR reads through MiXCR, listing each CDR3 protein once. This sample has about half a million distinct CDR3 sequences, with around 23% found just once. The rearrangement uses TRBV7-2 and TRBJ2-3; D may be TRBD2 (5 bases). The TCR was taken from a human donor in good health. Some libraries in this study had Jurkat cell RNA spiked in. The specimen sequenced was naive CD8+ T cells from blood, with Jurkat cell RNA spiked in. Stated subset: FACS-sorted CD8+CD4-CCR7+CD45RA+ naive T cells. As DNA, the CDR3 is TGTGCCAGCAGCCCTTGGGGAGCGGTCACAGATACGCAGTATTTT. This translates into CASSPWGAVTDTQYF. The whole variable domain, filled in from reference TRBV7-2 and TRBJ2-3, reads GAGVSQSPSNKVTEKGKDVELRCDPISGHTALYWYRQSLGQGLEFLIYFQGNSAPDKSGLPSDRFSAERTGGSVSTLTIQRTQQEDSAVYLCASSPWGAVTDTQYFGPGTRLTVL.